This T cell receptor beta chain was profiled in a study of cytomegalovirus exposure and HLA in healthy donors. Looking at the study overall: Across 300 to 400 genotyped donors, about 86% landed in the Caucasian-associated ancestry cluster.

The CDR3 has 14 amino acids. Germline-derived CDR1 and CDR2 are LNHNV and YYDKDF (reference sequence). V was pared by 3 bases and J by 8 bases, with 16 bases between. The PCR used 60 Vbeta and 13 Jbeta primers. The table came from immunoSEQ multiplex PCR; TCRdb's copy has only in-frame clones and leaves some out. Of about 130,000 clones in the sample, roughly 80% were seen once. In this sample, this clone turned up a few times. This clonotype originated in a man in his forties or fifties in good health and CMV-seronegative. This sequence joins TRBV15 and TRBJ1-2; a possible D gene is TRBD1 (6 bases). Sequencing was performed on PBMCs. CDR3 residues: CATSSRTSTGGYTF. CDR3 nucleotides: TGTGCCACCAGCAGCCGGACCTCCACAGGGGGCTACACCTTC.